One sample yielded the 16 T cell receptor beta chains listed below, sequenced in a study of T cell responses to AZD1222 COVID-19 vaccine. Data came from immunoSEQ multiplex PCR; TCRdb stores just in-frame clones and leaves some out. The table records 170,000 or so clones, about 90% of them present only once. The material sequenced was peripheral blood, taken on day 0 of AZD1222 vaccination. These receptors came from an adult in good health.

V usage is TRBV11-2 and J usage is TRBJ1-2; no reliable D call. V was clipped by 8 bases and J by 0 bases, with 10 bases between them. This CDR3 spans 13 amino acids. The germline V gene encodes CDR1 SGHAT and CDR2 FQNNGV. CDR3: CASRGFANYGYTF. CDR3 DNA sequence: TGTGCCAGCCGTGGTTTCGCTAACTATGGCTACACCTTC.

CDR3 amino acids: CASRYNRVNTGELFF. The CDR3 region has the DNA TGTGCCAGCAGATATAACAGGGTTAACACCGGGGAGCTGTTTTTT. The V and J genes are TRBV6-5 and TRBJ2-2; weak D call: TRBD1 (6 bases). The length of the CDR3 is 15 residues. Trimming removed 6 bases from V and 2 bases from J, with 13 bases in between. The V gene's germline CDR1 is MNHEY and CDR2 SVGAGI.

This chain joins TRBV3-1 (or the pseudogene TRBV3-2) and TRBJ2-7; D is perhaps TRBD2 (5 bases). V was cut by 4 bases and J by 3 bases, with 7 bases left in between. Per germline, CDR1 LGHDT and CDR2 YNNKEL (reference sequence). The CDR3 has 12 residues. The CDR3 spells CASSRRGYEQYF. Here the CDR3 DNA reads TGTGCCAGCAGCCGACGGGGCTACGAGCAGTACTTC.

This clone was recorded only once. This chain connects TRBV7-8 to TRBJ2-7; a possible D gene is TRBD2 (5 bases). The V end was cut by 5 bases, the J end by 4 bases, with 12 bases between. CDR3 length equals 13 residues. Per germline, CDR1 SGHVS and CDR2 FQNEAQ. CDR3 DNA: TGTGCCAGCAGCCTATGGACTCCGTACGAGCAGTACTTC. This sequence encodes CASSLWTPYEQYF.

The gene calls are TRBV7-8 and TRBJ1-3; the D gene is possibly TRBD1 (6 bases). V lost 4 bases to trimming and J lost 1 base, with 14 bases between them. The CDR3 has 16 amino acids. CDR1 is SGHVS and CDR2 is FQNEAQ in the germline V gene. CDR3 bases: TGTGCCAGCAGCTGGGGACAAACCTTATCTGGAAACACCATATATTTT. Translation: CASSWGQTLSGNTIYF.

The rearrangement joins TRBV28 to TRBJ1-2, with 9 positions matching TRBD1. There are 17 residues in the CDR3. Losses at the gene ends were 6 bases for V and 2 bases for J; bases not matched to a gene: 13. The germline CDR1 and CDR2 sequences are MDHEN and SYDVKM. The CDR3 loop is CASSTPLQGQGNYGYTF. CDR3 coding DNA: TGTGCCAGCAGCACTCCCCTCCAGGGACAGGGAAACTATGGCTACACCTTC.

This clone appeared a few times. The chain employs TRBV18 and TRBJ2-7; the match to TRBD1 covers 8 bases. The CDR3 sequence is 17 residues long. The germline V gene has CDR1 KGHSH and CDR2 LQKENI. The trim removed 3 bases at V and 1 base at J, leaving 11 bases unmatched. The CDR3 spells CASSPIPGGFPSYEQYF. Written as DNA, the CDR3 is TGTGCCAGCTCACCCATACCAGGGGGCTTCCCGTCCTACGAGCAGTACTTC.

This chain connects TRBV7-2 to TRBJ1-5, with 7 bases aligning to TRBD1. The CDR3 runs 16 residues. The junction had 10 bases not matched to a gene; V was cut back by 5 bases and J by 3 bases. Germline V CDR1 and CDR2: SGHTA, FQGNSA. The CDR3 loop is CASSARGDWNNQPQHF. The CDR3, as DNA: TGTGCCAGCAGCGCCAGGGGGGATTGGAACAATCAGCCCCAGCATTTT.

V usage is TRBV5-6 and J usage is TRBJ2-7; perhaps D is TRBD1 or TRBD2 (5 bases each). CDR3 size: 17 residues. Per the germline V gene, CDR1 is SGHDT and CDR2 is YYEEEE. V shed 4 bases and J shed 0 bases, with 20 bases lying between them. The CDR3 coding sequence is TGTGCCAGCAGCCCAAGTATGCCGGGACGGTCCTCCTACGAGCAGTACTTC. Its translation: CASSPSMPGRSSYEQYF. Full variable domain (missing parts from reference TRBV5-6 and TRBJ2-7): DAGVTQSPTHLIKTRGQQVTLRCSPKSGHDTVSWYQQALGQGPQFIFQYYEEEERQRGNFPDRFSGHQFPNYSSELNVNALLLGDSALYLCASSPSMPGRSSYEQYFGPGTRLTVT.

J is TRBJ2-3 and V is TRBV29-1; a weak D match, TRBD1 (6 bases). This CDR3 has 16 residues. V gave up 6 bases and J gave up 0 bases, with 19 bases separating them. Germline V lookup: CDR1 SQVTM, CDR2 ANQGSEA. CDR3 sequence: CSVDWTALSSTDTQYF. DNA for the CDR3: TGCAGCGTCGACTGGACAGCCCTATCTAGCACAGATACGCAGTATTTT.

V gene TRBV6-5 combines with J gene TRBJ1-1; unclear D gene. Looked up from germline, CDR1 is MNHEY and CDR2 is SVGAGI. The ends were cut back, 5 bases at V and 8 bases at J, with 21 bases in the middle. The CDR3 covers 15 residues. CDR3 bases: TGTGCCAGCAGTCGTCATGGTGGCAGGCAAGCGGAAGCTTTCTTT. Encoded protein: CASSRHGGRQAEAFF.

This chain's CDR3 is CASSADVTGANSPLHF. CDR3 bases: TGTGCCAGCTCAGCAGACGTCACAGGGGCTAATTCACCCCTCCACTTT. The rearrangement joins TRBV18 to TRBJ1-6; 7 bases match TRBD1. The CDR3 has 16 residues. V shed 5 bases, J shed 6 bases, and the junction held 10 bases outside the gene matches. Per germline, CDR1 KGHSH and CDR2 LQKENI. Filled out from reference TRBV18 and TRBJ1-6, the complete variable domain reads NAGVMQNPRHLVRRRGQEARLRCSPMKGHSHVYWYRQLPEEGLKFMVYLQKENIIDESGMPKERFSAEFPKEGPSILRIQQVVRGDSAAYFCASSADVTGANSPLHFGNGTRLTVT.

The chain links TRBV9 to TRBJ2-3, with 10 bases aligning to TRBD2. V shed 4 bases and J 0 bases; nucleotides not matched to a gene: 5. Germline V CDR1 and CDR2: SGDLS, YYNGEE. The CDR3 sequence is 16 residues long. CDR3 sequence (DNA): TGTGCCAGCAGCATTAAGACTAGCGGGAGCACAGATACGCAGTATTTT. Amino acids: CASSIKTSGSTDTQYF.

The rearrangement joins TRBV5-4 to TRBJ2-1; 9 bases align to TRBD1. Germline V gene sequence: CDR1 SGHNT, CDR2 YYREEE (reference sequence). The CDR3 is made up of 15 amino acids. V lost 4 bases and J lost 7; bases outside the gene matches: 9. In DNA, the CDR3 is TGTGCCAGCAGCATCCCGGGACAGGGTTTGAATGAGCAGTTCTTC. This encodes CASSIPGQGLNEQFF.

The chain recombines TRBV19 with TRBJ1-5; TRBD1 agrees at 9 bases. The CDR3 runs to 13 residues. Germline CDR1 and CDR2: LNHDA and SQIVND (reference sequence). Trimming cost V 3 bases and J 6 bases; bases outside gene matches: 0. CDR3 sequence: CASSMDRGQPQHF. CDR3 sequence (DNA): TGTGCCAGTAGTATGGACAGGGGTCAGCCCCAGCATTTT.

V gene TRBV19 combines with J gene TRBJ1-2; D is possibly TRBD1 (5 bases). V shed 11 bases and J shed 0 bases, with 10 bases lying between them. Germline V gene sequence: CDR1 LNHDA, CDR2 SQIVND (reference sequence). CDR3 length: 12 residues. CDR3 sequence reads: CAGRDANYGYTF. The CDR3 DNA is TGTGCCGGCCGGGACGCTAACTATGGCTACACCTTC.